This T cell receptor beta chain was profiled in a study of blood T cells in healthy people across ages. A second PCR, run for about 6 to 11 cycles, used a sample-barcoded 5' primer plus a J-beta primer mix. MiXCR, applied by TCRdb to the 5' RACE reads, yields one record per CDR3 protein. The top ten clones hold 9.4% of a sample with about 760,000 distinct CDR3 sequences, roughly 25% of them seen once. Every donor gave around 10 milliliters of peripheral blood. Another study also made use of these data, one on T cells of mothers and their children.

The specimen sequenced was blood. This clonotype was obtained from a boy aged 5 to 17 in good health.

The CDR3 loop is CASSQKGYQGALYNEQFF. The CDR3 coding sequence is TGCGCCAGCAGCCAAAAAGGGTATCAGGGGGCTCTCTACAATGAGCAGTTCTTC. This sequence joins TRBV4-3 and TRBJ2-1, with TRBD1 matching over 8 bases. Per germline, CDR1 LGHNA and CDR2 YSLEER. After removal of 2 bases from V and 3 bases from J, the junction contained 12 bases not matched to a gene. This CDR3 has 18 residues.